The sequence of this T cell receptor beta chain was determined in a study of PD-1 blockade in classical Hodgkin lymphoma. The overall study: Patients were infused with nivolumab 3 mg/kg every 2 weeks. Study-wide findings and caveats: Diminished baseline TCR diversity has been reported in newly diagnosed patients relative to healthy donors. Differences between repertoires have undefined causes, possibly disease activity or prior therapy.

This CDR3 has 13 amino acids. The V end lost 2 bases, the J end lost 5 bases, and 7 bases lay between the germline ends. Germline V CDR1 and CDR2: SGHDT, YYEEEE. Described time point: cycle 4 day 1 (C4D1), after five to seven weeks of nivolumab. Following autologous stem cell transplantation, relapse occurred in every patient, and exposure to brentuximab vedotin varied. Complete response, partial response or progressive disease were the best responses. The method was immunoSEQ multiplex PCR; TCRdb's version includes in-frame clones alone and lacks a portion of them. This repertoire shows tens of thousands of clones, 90% to 95% found once; its top ten account for about 8%. For this clone: What it binds is not known.

V usage is TRBV5-6 and J usage is TRBJ2-2, with D possibly TRBD1 on 5 matching bases. The sequences come from peripheral blood mononuclear cells (PBMCs), collected before the fourth cycle of nivolumab. This receptor was taken from a human donor with classical Hodgkin lymphoma. CDR3: CASSFQGTGELFF. DNA for the CDR3: TGTGCCAGCAGCTTTCAGGGTACCGGGGAGCTGTTTTTT.